This paragraph covers one TCR beta chain sequence. This sample stems from a study of blood T cell repertoires in COVID-19. In the study overall: COVID-19 samples, acute and convalescent, were from the United States, Italy and Spain. The analysed material was cDNA or gDNA that came from T cells, B-cell-depleted T cells, or PBMCs.

As handled by the study authors: How many nucleated cells were present was estimated from reference gene primer amplification. Generated by immunoSEQ multiplex PCR, the TCRdb table keeps only in-frame clones and is missing some. V, J and clone size reflect that table, while D and trimming were determined from the DNA. The sample shows 110,000 or so clones, about three quarters of them seen only once. The length of the CDR3 is 12 residues. V was clipped by 6 bases and J by 8 bases; unmatched bases: 6. Germline V gene sequence: CDR1 MNHEY, CDR2 SVGEGT. The source of this sequence is a woman in her 70s with acute or convalescent COVID-19. The chain carries TRBV6-2 or TRBV6-3 and TRBJ2-7, with 8 bases that match TRBD1. Sequenced: peripheral blood. CDR3 loop: CASSQDREKQYF. The CDR3 DNA reads as TGTGCCAGCAGCCAGGACAGGGAGAAGCAGTACTTC.